This T cell receptor (beta chain) came from a study of control samples from healthy donors and cancer patients. CDR3 length equals 18 residues. Looked up from germline, CDR1 is MGHRA and CDR2 is YSYEKL. The V and J ends lost 4 bases and 0 bases, in that order; junction bases with no gene match: 9. The assay was immunoSEQ multiplex PCR, and TCRdb's table has in-frame clones only and misses some. The data show 100,000 to 150,000 clones, roughly 90% seen once. The receptor's source is a woman aged 45 to 65 in good health. The gene calls are TRBV4-1 and TRBJ2-3, with 11 nucleotides matching TRBD2. The sample taken for sequencing was blood. CDR3 coding DNA: TGCGCCAGCAGCCGATTTGAGACTAGCGGGGCTAGCACAGATACGCAGTATTTT. This sequence encodes CASSRFETSGASTDTQYF.